The present entry profiles one T cell receptor (beta chain) with its context. The CDR3 is made up of 14 amino acids. V was pared by 3 bases and J by 4 bases, with 12 bases between. Germline CDR1 is SEHNR and CDR2 is FQNEAQ (reference sequence). This sample was included in a study of blood T cell repertoires in COVID-19. Sequencing used immunoSEQ multiplex PCR; TCRdb keeps in-frame clones, though not all of them. Among roughly 100,000 clones listed, around four fifths were seen once. This rearrangement joins TRBV7-9 to TRBJ1-1; D gene unclear. The sequenced sample consisted of peripheral blood. The TCR originated in a woman of 80 years or more with acute or convalescent COVID-19. The CDR3 loop is CASSFSSGSTEAFF. The CDR3 region has the DNA TGTGCCAGCAGCTTTTCCTCGGGTAGCACTGAAGCTTTCTTT.